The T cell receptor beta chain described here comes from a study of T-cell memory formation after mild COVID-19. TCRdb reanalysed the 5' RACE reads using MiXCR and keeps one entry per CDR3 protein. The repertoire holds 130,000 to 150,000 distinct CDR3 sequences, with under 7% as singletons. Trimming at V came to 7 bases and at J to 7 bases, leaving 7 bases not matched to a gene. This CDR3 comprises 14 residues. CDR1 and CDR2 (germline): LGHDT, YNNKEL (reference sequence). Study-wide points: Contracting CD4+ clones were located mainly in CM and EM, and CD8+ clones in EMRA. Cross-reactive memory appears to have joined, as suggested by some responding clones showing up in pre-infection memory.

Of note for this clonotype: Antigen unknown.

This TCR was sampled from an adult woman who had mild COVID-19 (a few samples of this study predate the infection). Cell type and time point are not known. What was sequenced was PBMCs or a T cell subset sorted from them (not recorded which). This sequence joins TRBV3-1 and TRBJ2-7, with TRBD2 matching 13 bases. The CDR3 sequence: CASNPGLAGTEQYF. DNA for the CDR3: TGTGCCAGCAATCCGGGACTAGCGGGAACTGAGCAGTACTTC.